What follows describes a single T cell receptor beta chain. These data come from a study of blood T cell repertoires in COVID-19. Overall study: In each case, the material was cDNA or gDNA derived from T cells, B-cell-depleted T cells, or PBMCs.

Germline trimming cut 4 bases from V and 0 bases from J; bases unmatched to any gene: 7. Germline V lookup: CDR1 ENHRY, CDR2 SYGVKD. This CDR3 has 16 amino acids. Assay used: immunoSEQ multiplex PCR; TCRdb lists only in-frame clones, some missing. Of 190,000 or so clones in the sample, about 81% are singletons; the top ten hold 10% to 15%. The chain employs TRBV10-3 and TRBJ2-7; 9 bases match TRBD1. Sequencing was done on a sample of peripheral blood. The source of this sequence is a woman of 80 years or more with COVID-19, enrolled during active disease. CDR3: CAISAMGTGSSYEQYF. In DNA form, the CDR3 reads TGTGCCATCAGTGCTATGGGGACAGGGAGCTCCTACGAGCAGTACTTC.